These T cell receptor beta chains were read from a single sample in a study of CD8 T cells in ankylosing spondylitis. Each CDR3 protein is one row after TCRdb ran MiXCR on the 5' RACE reads. The sample records 150,000 to 200,000 distinct CDR3 sequences, 11% being singletons. The sample was blood, either unsorted or a sorted T cell fraction (not recorded which). These TCRs come from a male donor with ankylosing spondylitis or in good health (not recorded which). Both conserved end residues are part of each CDR3. The D gene is left open where the match is weak. Rows may omit the clone size; those that give it use once, few, many or a size class.

V	J	size	D	DNA	CDR3
TRBV2	TRBJ2-3	few	TRBD2	TGTGCCAGCAGTGAACTAGCGGGAGTGGAGGATACGCAGTATTTT	CASSELAGVEDTQYF
TRBV12-3/TRBV12-4	TRBJ1-2	few	NA	TGTGCCAGCAGTTTACGGGGGGTAGAAATATCGGGCTACACCTTC	CASSLRGVEISGYTF
TRBV28	TRBJ2-5	many	NA	TGTGCCAGCAGTCCCGGGGACTCTACGTCGTGGGCCCAGTACTTC	CASSPGDSTSWAQYF
TRBV20-1	TRBJ2-5	NA	NA	TGCAGTGCTAGAGGGGGAGAAGAGACCCAGTACTTC	CSARGGEETQYF
TRBV27	TRBJ2-1	many	TRBD2	TGTGCCAGCAGAAAGGCGGGTCTAGCGGGATTGTTATACAATGAGCAGTTCTTC	CASRKAGLAGLLYNEQFF
TRBV6-1	TRBJ2-2	many	NA	TGTGCCAGCAGTGTCCAGCGGAGTAACACCGGGGAGCTGTTTTTT	CASSVQRSNTGELFF
TRBV6-5	TRBJ2-3	many	NA	TGTGCCAGCACGCGAGTCGGAGATACGCAGTATTTT	CASTRVGDTQYF
TRBV2	TRBJ2-3	few	NA	TGTGCCAGCAGTTCAATTCCCGGGGATACGCAGTATTTT	CASSSIPGDTQYF
TRBV5-4	TRBJ1-4	few	TRBD1	TGTGCCAGCAGCTTAGGGACAGGGGGTCGTGATGAAAAACTGTTTTTT	CASSLGTGGRDEKLFF
TRBV10-3	TRBJ2-7	many	NA	TGTGCCATCAGGGTATCGACCCCCCGAGCCTACGAGCAGTACTTC	CAIRVSTPRAYEQYF
TRBV7-2	TRBJ2-1	NA	TRBD2	TGTGCCAGCAGCTTAGGCTTAGGCGCGGGAGGTTACAATGAGCAGTTCTTC	CASSLGLGAGGYNEQFF
TRBV7-2	TRBJ1-6	NA	TRBD1	TGTGCCAGCAGCACAACAGGGGTCCGAGGGAATTCACCCCTCCACTTT	CASSTTGVRGNSPLHF
TRBV6-5	TRBJ2-7	NA	NA	TGTGCCAGCAGTTACCAACAGGAGTCCTACGAGCAGTACTTC	CASSYQQESYEQYF
TRBV29-1	TRBJ1-1	many	NA	TGCAGCGTTGTTCTGTTTCCCAGCCACTCTGAAGCTTTCTTT	CSVVLFPSHSEAFF
TRBV20-1	TRBJ1-6	few	TRBD1	TGCAGTGCTAGGACCGGCGGACAGGGGGACTCACCCCTCCACTTT	CSARTGGQGDSPLHF
TRBV11-3	TRBJ1-6	few	NA	TGTGCCAGCGAAGCCGGGGCTAATTCACCCCTCCACTTT	CASEAGANSPLHF
TRBV6-2/TRBV6-3	TRBJ1-5	few	NA	TGTGCCAGCAGTTATTTAACCGTCAATCAGCCCCAGCATTTT	CASSYLTVNQPQHF
TRBV28	TRBJ1-2	many	NA	TGTGCCAGCAGTTTAAACTTGGCCGGGATCGCCTATGGCTACACCTTC	CASSLNLAGIAYGYTF
TRBV5-1	TRBJ2-1	NA	NA	TGCGCCAGCAGCAAGGACCAGCCCTACAATGAGCAGTTCTTC	CASSKDQPYNEQFF
TRBV5-1	TRBJ2-7	many	NA	TGCGCCAGCAGCTCCGTCGGGGACGAGCAGTACTTC	CASSSVGDEQYF
TRBV5-1	TRBJ2-5	many	TRBD2	TGCGCCAGCAGCTTGCGGTTTCTCCGGGAGGGAGAGACCCAGTACTTC	CASSLRFLREGETQYF
TRBV2	TRBJ2-7	NA	NA	TGTGCCAGCAGTGAAAACGGCGACGAGCAGTACTTC	CASSENGDEQYF
TRBV7-9	TRBJ2-2	NA	TRBD2	TGTGCCAGCAGCCCCCGGGGTAGCGGGGACACCGGGGAGCTGTTTTTT	CASSPRGSGDTGELFF
TRBV11-2	TRBJ2-3	few	TRBD2	TGTGCCAGCAGCCCGACTAGCGGGAGGGCCATGGATACGCAGTATTTT	CASSPTSGRAMDTQYF
TRBV7-8	TRBJ2-5	NA	TRBD2	TGTGCCAGCAGCTTAGCCGGCCGGCGGGGGGTGACCCAGCACTTC	CASSLAGRRGVTQHF
TRBV11-3	TRBJ2-7	few	NA	TGTGCCAGCAGCCGAAACACCGTCGAGCAGTACTTC	CASSRNTVEQYF
TRBV5-6	TRBJ2-7	many	NA	TGTGCCAGCAGCTTGACAGGGAGCCTTGGGTTGTACTTC	CASSLTGSLGLYF
TRBV5-6	TRBJ1-1	many	NA	TGTGCCAGCGTGAGGAGGGGCCCCATGAACACTGAAGCTTTCTTT	CASVRRGPMNTEAFF
TRBV20-1	TRBJ2-7	many	NA	TGCAGTGCTAGAGTGGGGCAATACGAGCAGTACTTC	CSARVGQYEQYF
TRBV12-3/TRBV12-4	TRBJ1-1	many	NA	TGTGCCAGCAGTTCCAGGGGATTGGACACTGAAGCTTTCTTT	CASSSRGLDTEAFF
TRBV20-1	TRBJ2-5	many	NA	TGCAGTGCCATCCCTCAGGAGACCCAGTACTTC	CSAIPQETQYF
TRBV12-3/TRBV12-4	TRBJ1-6	many	NA	TGTGCCAGCAGTTTCCAGGGGTCCGGTTCACCCCTCCACTTT	CASSFQGSGSPLHF
TRBV20-1	TRBJ2-7	many	TRBD2	TGCAGTGCTCAGTGGGCGGGAGTCATCCACGAGCAGTACTTC	CSAQWAGVIHEQYF
TRBV12-3/TRBV12-4	TRBJ2-3	NA	TRBD2	TGTGCCAGCAGCGGACTAGCGGGAGTCACAGATACGCAGTATTTT	CASSGLAGVTDTQYF
TRBV20-1	TRBJ1-5	NA	TRBD1	TGCAGTGCCAGTAGGGGGCCCAATCAGCCCCAGCATTTT	CSASRGPNQPQHF
TRBV2	TRBJ2-7	NA	NA	TGTGCCAGCAACCAAGAAGAGACCTACGAGCAGTACTTC	CASNQEETYEQYF
TRBV7-8	TRBJ2-5	many	NA	TGTGCCAGCAGCCCGCGGCCAATCCAAGAGACCCAGTACTTC	CASSPRPIQETQYF
TRBV5-1	TRBJ1-1	many	NA	TGCGCCAGCAGCTTGGTAACCCAACCATACACTGAAGCTTTCTTT	CASSLVTQPYTEAFF
TRBV7-2	TRBJ2-7	NA	NA	TGTGCCAGCAGCTTATTTCCAGGAATTTACGAGCAGTACTTC	CASSLFPGIYEQYF
TRBV12-3/TRBV12-4	TRBJ1-5	few	NA	TGTGCCAGCAGTTTAGTCCGGGATCAGCCCCAGCATTTT	CASSLVRDQPQHF
TRBV7-8	TRBJ1-5	few	TRBD1	TGTGCCAGCAGCTACGGACAGGGAAATCAGCCCCAGCATTTT	CASSYGQGNQPQHF
TRBV20-1	TRBJ2-1	NA	TRBD2	TGCAGTGCGCGAGTCCGCGGGAGCTCCTACAATGAGCAGTTCTTC	CSARVRGSSYNEQFF
TRBV12-3/TRBV12-4	TRBJ1-1	NA	NA	TGTGCCAGCAGTATCCTCAGGAACACTGAAGCTTTCTTT	CASSILRNTEAFF
TRBV7-2	TRBJ1-5	few	NA	TGTGCCAGCAGCTTAGAGACGGGGTATAGCAATCAGCCCCAGCATTTT	CASSLETGYSNQPQHF
TRBV11-2	TRBJ2-3	many	NA	TGTGCCAGCAGCTCCTTGACCCACACAGATACGCAGTATTTT	CASSSLTHTDTQYF